Following are 24 T cell receptor beta chains from one sample sequenced in a study of cytomegalovirus exposure and HLA in healthy donors (dated by TCRdb to about 2017). Library method: the immunoSEQ multiplex PCR assay. The immuneACCESS repertoire file appears here via TCRdb, limited to in-frame rearrangements. These files lack a portion of the clones; in checked studies, under half of the deficit traces to unresolved V genes, and the cause of the others is not known. The sample yields some 110,000 clones; around 86% were counted once. About 5.3% of the sample is held by the ten biggest clonotypes. Sequenced: PBMCs. Receptors originate from a man younger than 35 in good health and CMV-seronegative.

This chain uses TRBV10-3 with TRBJ2-7, with 12 bases lining up with TRBD2. The germline V gene encodes CDR1 ENHRY and CDR2 SYGVKD. V lost 4 bases, J lost 0 bases, and 4 bases stayed unmatched. This CDR3 comprises 16 residues. CDR3 in DNA: TGTGCCATCAGTGTCAGGGGACTAGCGGGCTCCTACGAGCAGTACTTC. Its protein is CAISVRGLAGSYEQYF.

The chain recombines TRBV5-7 with TRBJ1-5, with TRBD1 matching 9 bases. TRBV5-7 qualifies as an ORF whose function is uncertain. The CDR3 is made up of 15 amino acids. Unmatched junction bases numbered 5, after V lost 0 bases and J lost 7 bases. This chain's CDR3 is CASSLGTGEGQPQHF. In DNA form, the CDR3 reads TGTGCCAGCAGCTTGGGGACAGGGGAAGGGCAGCCCCAGCATTTT.

The V call is TRBV6-1, the J call TRBJ2-2; a weak D match, TRBD2 (5 bases). V was shortened by 1 base and J by 6 bases, with 15 bases between the two germline ends. The CDR3 runs 16 residues. Germline-derived CDR1 and CDR2 are MNHNS and SASEGT. Here the CDR3 reads CASSEGPGSLAGELFF. The CDR3 DNA reads TGTGCCAGCAGTGAAGGGCCGGGGAGTTTAGCCGGGGAGCTGTTTTTT.

The chain couples TRBV7-8 to TRBJ1-1, with TRBD1 matching over 7 bases. V was clipped by 3 bases and J by 2 bases; unmatched bases: 9. This CDR3 comprises 16 residues. CDR1 is SGHVS, CDR2 FQNEAQ, per germline. The CDR3 sequence is CASSFHRGPINTEAFF. As DNA, the CDR3 is TGTGCCAGCAGCTTCCACAGGGGCCCTATCAACACTGAAGCTTTCTTT.

CDR3 DNA: TGTGCCAGCTCGGTGCAGGGCGGCAATCAGCCCCAGCATTTT. Translating it yields CASSVQGGNQPQHF. The chain links TRBV19 to TRBJ1-5; the D gene is possibly TRBD1 (5 bases). Germline V gene sequence: CDR1 LNHDA, CDR2 SQIVND (reference sequence). The V gene lost 9 bases and the J gene lost 2 bases, with 14 bases spanning the gap. CDR3 length equals 14 residues. The whole variable domain, remainder taken from reference TRBV19 and TRBJ1-5, is DGGITQSPKYLFRKEGQNVTLSCEQNLNHDAMYWYRQDPGQGLRLIYYSQIVNDFQKGDIAEGYSVSREKKESFPLTVTSAQKNPTAFYLCASSVQGGNQPQHFGDGTRLSIL.

This chain connects TRBV27 to TRBJ2-3, with 8 bases lining up with TRBD2. The CDR3 runs to 13 residues. V trimming: 5 bases; J trimming: 9 bases; junction bases outside the gene matches: 7. CDR1 and CDR2 (germline): MNHEY, SMNVEV (reference sequence). The CDR3 loop reads CASSASTSGTQYF. The CDR3 DNA is TGTGCCAGCAGTGCCTCCACTAGCGGAACGCAGTATTTT.

This chain connects TRBV9 to TRBJ2-3; D is perhaps TRBD2 (5 bases). This CDR3 comprises 15 residues. Trimming shortened V by 3 bases and J by 0 bases, and 11 bases separated the two germline ends. Germline V gene lookup returns CDR1 SGDLS and CDR2 YYNGEE. CDR3 loop: CASSESGVSTDTQYF. The DNA of the CDR3 is TGTGCCAGCAGCGAAAGCGGAGTAAGCACAGATACGCAGTATTTT.

The chain joins TRBV9 to TRBJ2-2, with TRBD2 as a possible D gene (7 bases). Germline V gene sequence: CDR1 SGDLS, CDR2 YYNGEE. This CDR3 comprises 18 residues. V lost 2 bases and J 1 base, leaving 18 bases between the germline ends. CDR3 sequence: CASSVQLAGALNTGELFF. CDR3 nucleotide sequence: TGTGCCAGCAGCGTCCAACTGGCGGGGGCCCTGAACACCGGGGAGCTGTTTTTT.

In this sample, this clone turned up a few times. The rearrangement joins TRBV9 to TRBJ1-5; D not resolved. Germline-derived CDR1 and CDR2 are SGDLS and YYNGEE. This CDR3 is built from 14 residues. Between the trimmed V and J ends, which lost 4 bases and 3 bases, there was a span of 11 bases. CDR3 DNA: TGTGCCAGCAGCCCCCCCGGGGACAATCAGCCCCAGCATTTT. Translating it yields CASSPPGDNQPQHF.

The chain combines TRBV5-1 with TRBJ1-1; 7 bases match TRBD1. Germline CDR1 SGHRS, CDR2 YFSETQ. The CDR3 length is 14 residues. V shed 4 bases, J shed 7 bases, and the junction held 10 bases outside the gene matches. The CDR3 region has the DNA TGCGCCAGCAGCCATACGGGACAGTTTGTTGAAGCTTTCTTT. As protein: CASSHTGQFVEAFF.

The V and J genes are TRBV16 and TRBJ1-2, with no clear D. Germline CDR1 is KGHSY and CDR2 is FQNENV. There are 11 residues in the CDR3. Trimming cost V 4 bases and J 4 bases, with 4 bases left between them. The chain's CDR3 is CASSPGYGYTF. The CDR3 DNA reads as TGTGCCAGCAGCCCAGGCTATGGCTACACCTTC.

This rearrangement joins TRBV7-2 to TRBJ1-2, with D perhaps matching TRBD1 (6 bases). V lost 7 bases and J lost 1, with 10 bases in between. Germline CDR1 is SGHTA and CDR2 is FQGNSA. The CDR3 loop spans 13 amino acids. The DNA for the CDR3 is TGTGCCAGCACCTTGGACAGTAACTATGGCTACACCTTC. Amino acid sequence: CASTLDSNYGYTF. Full variable domain (missing parts from reference TRBV7-2 and TRBJ1-2): GAGVSQSPSNKVTEKGKDVELRCDPISGHTALYWYRQSLGQGLEFLIYFQGNSAPDKSGLPSDRFSAERTGGSVSTLTIQRTQQEDSAVYLCASTLDSNYGYTFGSGTRLTVV.

V usage is TRBV4-2 and J usage is TRBJ2-1; 12 nucleotides align to TRBD2. The V gene end was trimmed by 4 bases and the J gene end by 4 bases; junction bases not matched to a gene: 5. This CDR3 is 16 amino acids long. CDR1 and CDR2 (germline): LGHNA, YNFKEQ. Written as DNA, the CDR3 is TGTGCCAGCAGCCTATCGACTAGCGGGAGATACAATGAGCAGTTCTTC. This translates into CASSLSTSGRYNEQFF.

The V gene is TRBV30, the J gene TRBJ1-6; TRBD1 might be the D (6 bases). Germline loops: CDR1 GTSNPN, CDR2 SVGIG (reference sequence). V dropped 3 bases and J dropped 4 bases, with 16 bases sitting between them. The length of the CDR3 is 16 residues. The CDR3 sequence: CAWRGGQLDYNSPLHF. CDR3 in DNA: TGTGCCTGGAGAGGAGGACAGTTAGATTATAATTCACCCCTCCACTTT.

The CDR3, as DNA: TGTGCCAGCAGGGCAACGGGGTTGGGGACCGGGGAGCTGTTTTTT. Its protein product is CASRATGLGTGELFF. V usage is TRBV2 and J usage is TRBJ2-2, with D possibly matching TRBD2 (5 bases). The CDR3 has 15 residues. The V gene's germline CDR1 is SNHLY and CDR2 FYNNEI. V was trimmed by 6 bases and J by 5 bases, leaving 16 bases between them.

CDR3 in amino acids: CAGLLTANTGELFF. Written as DNA, the CDR3 is TGTGCCGGGCTGTTAACAGCGAACACCGGGGAGCTGTTTTTT. The chain joins TRBV7-2 to TRBJ2-2; D is unresolved. V was shortened by 11 bases and J by 0 bases, with 13 bases between the two germline ends. Germline CDR1 and CDR2: SGHTA and FQGNSA. The CDR3 spans 14 residues. The whole variable domain, filled in from reference TRBV7-2 and TRBJ2-2, reads GAGVSQSPSNKVTEKGKDVELRCDPISGHTALYWYRQSLGQGLEFLIYFQGNSAPDKSGLPSDRFSAERTGGSVSTLTIQRTQQEDSAVYLCAGLLTANTGELFFGEGSRLTVL.

The chain is built from TRBV30 and TRBJ1-1; D is unclear. CDR1 is GTSNPN, CDR2 SVGIG, per germline (reference sequence). V lost 4 bases and J 4 bases, leaving 7 bases between the germline ends. The CDR3 consists of 11 residues. The CDR3 sequence: CAWTHSTEAFF. CDR3 DNA: TGTGCCTGGACCCACTCCACTGAAGCTTTCTTT.

This chain joins TRBV28 and TRBJ2-5, with D perhaps TRBD1 (6 bases). Germline lookup yields CDR1 MDHEN and CDR2 SYDVKM. The CDR3 loop spans 14 amino acids. V was clipped by 5 bases and J by 5 bases, with 15 bases between them. The CDR3 here is CASSTGWGEETQYF. The CDR3 DNA sequence: TGTGCCAGCAGTACAGGGTGGGGAGAGGAGACCCAGTACTTC.

The rearrangement uses TRBV30 and TRBJ1-5; D uncertain. This CDR3 comprises 16 residues. The V gene lost 3 bases and the J gene lost 0 bases, with 15 bases spanning the gap. Germline CDR1 and CDR2: GTSNPN and SVGIG (reference sequence). This chain's CDR3 is CAWSPQKTYSNQPQHF. For the CDR3, the DNA is TGTGCCTGGAGCCCGCAGAAGACTTATAGCAATCAGCCCCAGCATTTT.

This clone was found a few times. The chain is built from TRBV19 and TRBJ1-2; D perhaps matches TRBD1 (6 bases). V gave up 5 bases and J gave up 4 bases, with 11 bases separating them. The CDR3 consists of 13 residues. Germline values: CDR1 LNHDA, CDR2 SQIVND (reference sequence). The CDR3 protein is CASSFRDIYGYTF. Written as DNA, the CDR3 is TGTGCCAGTAGTTTCCGGGACATCTATGGCTACACCTTC.

The V gene is TRBV30, the J gene TRBJ1-1; D is undetermined. The CDR3 spans 14 residues. Trimming stripped 5 bases from V and 0 bases from J, with 13 bases between. In germline, CDR1 is GTSNPN, CDR2 SVGIG (reference sequence). CDR3 DNA: TGTGCCTGGGCCAAGAGCTTCATGAACACTGAAGCTTTCTTT. Protein: CAWAKSFMNTEAFF.

This rearrangement joins TRBV5-1 to TRBJ2-1; the match to TRBD1 covers 11 bases. V lost 5 bases to trimming and J lost 7 bases; unmatched junction nucleotides: 11. Germline loops: CDR1 SGHRS, CDR2 YFSETQ. The CDR3 has 16 residues. In DNA, the CDR3 is TGCGCCAGCAGGCCCCAGGTATGGGACAGGGGGAATGAGCAGTTCTTC. It encodes CASRPQVWDRGNEQFF.

The chain is built from TRBV14 and TRBJ2-5, with TRBD2 identical over 11 bases. The junction had 9 bases not matched to a gene; V was cut back by 1 base and J by 5 bases. This CDR3 region has 17 residues. Per germline, CDR1 SGHDN and CDR2 FVKESK. The CDR3, as DNA: TGTGCCAGCAGCCAAGGTGGGACTAGCGGAGCTCGGGAGACCCAGTACTTC. This translates into CASSQGGTSGARETQYF.

The chain combines TRBV6-5 with TRBJ2-3, with TRBD2 as a possible D gene (6 bases). V was shortened by 4 bases and J by 10 bases, with 12 bases between the two germline ends. Germline V gene data show CDR1 as MNHEY and CDR2 as SVGAGI. CDR3 length: 12 residues. The CDR3 here is CASSSGEMAQYF. The CDR3 bases are TGTGCCAGCAGTTCGGGGGAGATGGCGCAGTATTTT.